This TCR beta chain was captured by sequencing in a study of response to subunit inactivated influenza vaccine. Each CDR3 protein is one row after TCRdb ran MiXCR on the RT-PCR reads. In the table there are about 780,000 distinct CDR3 sequences, 18% of which are singletons. Study results and limitations: After each seasonal influenza vaccination, few new T cells are recruited, the authors suggested.

Trimming took off 0 bases at V and 7 bases at J, with 15 bases between the two ends. The CDR3 runs to 15 residues. CDR1 is MNHEY, CDR2 SVGEGT, per germline. A few counts support this clonotype. Its cognate antigen is unknown. This TCR was sampled from a man aged 50 to 60 who received an inactivated influenza vaccine. This specimen consisted of PBMCs from blood, obtained around 5 days after vaccination. The chain links TRBV6-2 or TRBV6-3 to TRBJ1-2; D is unresolved. The CDR3 spells CASSYSKGRAAGYTF. For the CDR3, the DNA is TGTGCCAGCAGTTACTCGAAGGGTCGGGCGGCTGGCTACACCTTC.